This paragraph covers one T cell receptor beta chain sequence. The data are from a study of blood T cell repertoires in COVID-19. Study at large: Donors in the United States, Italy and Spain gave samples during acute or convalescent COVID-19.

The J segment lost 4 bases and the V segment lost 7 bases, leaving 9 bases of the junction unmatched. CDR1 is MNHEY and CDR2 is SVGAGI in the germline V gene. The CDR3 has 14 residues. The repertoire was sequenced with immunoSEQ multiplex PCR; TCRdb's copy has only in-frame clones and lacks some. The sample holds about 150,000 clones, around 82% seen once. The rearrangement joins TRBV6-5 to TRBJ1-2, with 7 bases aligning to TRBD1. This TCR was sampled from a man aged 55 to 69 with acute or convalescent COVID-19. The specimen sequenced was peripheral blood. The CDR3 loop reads CASTKGQWSYGYTF. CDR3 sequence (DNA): TGTGCCAGCACCAAGGGACAGTGGAGCTATGGCTACACCTTC.